A single sample gave rise to the 29 T cell receptor beta chains below, sequenced in a study of cytomegalovirus exposure and HLA in healthy donors. PCR primers comprised 60 Vbeta and 13 Jbeta primers. Sequencing was performed with immunoSEQ multiplex PCR; in TCRdb, only in-frame clones are kept and a portion is missing. The sample has 95,000 to 150,000 clones; more than 55% are singletons. Sequenced input: PBMCs. The receptor source for this set is a man younger than 35 in good health and CMV-seronegative.

This sequence joins TRBV7-8 and TRBJ2-1, with 14 bases fitting TRBD2. Germline values: CDR1 SGHVS, CDR2 FQNEAQ. This CDR3 comprises 16 residues. The V segment lost 1 base and the J segment 9 bases; nucleotides outside the gene matches: 5. In DNA form, the CDR3 reads TGTGCCAGCAGCTTAGGTGGAGGGACTAGCGGGAGTGAGCAGTTCTTC. This translates into CASSLGGGTSGSEQFF. Based on the CDR3 plus reference TRBV7-8 and TRBJ2-1, the full variable domain is GAGVSQSPRYKVAKRGQDVALRCDPISGHVSLFWYQQALGQGPEFLTYFQNEAQLDKSGLPSDRFFAERPEGSVSTLKIQRTQQEDSAVYLCASSLGGGTSGSEQFFGPGTRLTVL.

The chain carries TRBV28 and TRBJ1-1; a possible D gene is TRBD1 (6 bases). V gave up 6 bases and J gave up 1 base, with 9 bases separating them. CDR1 MDHEN and CDR2 SYDVKM come from the germline V gene. This CDR3 is 13 amino acids long. CDR3 nucleotides: TGTGCCAGCAGAGGACAGAGGAACACTGAAGCTTTCTTT. Its protein is CASRGQRNTEAFF.

V is TRBV9 and J is TRBJ2-3, with 7 bases that match TRBD1. This CDR3 has 16 amino acids. The J segment lost 3 bases and the V segment lost 0 bases, leaving 7 bases of the junction unmatched. CDR1 SGDLS and CDR2 YYNGEE come from the germline V gene. The CDR3, as DNA: TGTGCCAGCAGCGTAGCCCCCGGGACAGTAACAGATACGCAGTATTTT. Translation gives CASSVAPGTVTDTQYF.

J is TRBJ2-1 and V is TRBV27, with D perhaps TRBD2 (6 bases). The CDR3 is made up of 13 amino acids. Germline CDR1 and CDR2: MNHEY and SMNVEV (reference sequence). The V end was cut by 4 bases, the J end by 5 bases, with 9 bases between. CDR3 DNA sequence: TGTGCCAGCAGTTCCGGGAGCCACAATGAGCAGTTCTTC. Amino acid sequence: CASSSGSHNEQFF.

V usage is TRBV5-6 and J usage is TRBJ1-1, with 8 bases that match TRBD1. V lost 1 base to trimming and J lost 5 bases; unmatched junction nucleotides: 13. This CDR3 has 17 residues. Germline V lookup: CDR1 SGHDT, CDR2 YYEEEE. DNA for the CDR3: TGTGCCAGCAGCTTGAAATGGCAGGGGGCGTGTTGTACTGAAGCTTTCTTT. This translates into CASSLKWQGACCTEAFF.

The chain links TRBV5-6 to TRBJ2-6; TRBD2 aligns across 10 bases. Germline V gives CDR1 SGHDT, CDR2 YYEEEE. The CDR3 is made up of 15 amino acids. J was trimmed by 4 bases and V by 7 bases; bases with no gene match: 5. Here the CDR3 DNA reads TGTGCCAGCGCCGAGCGGGGGGGAGGGGCCAACGTCCTGACTTTC. Translating gives CASAERGGGANVLTF.

This rearrangement joins TRBV10-3 to TRBJ1-4; D is possibly TRBD1 (5 bases). Germline CDR1 is ENHRY and CDR2 is SYGVKD. Trimming shortened V by 10 bases and J by 7 bases, and 16 bases separated the two germline ends. The CDR3 loop spans 13 amino acids. The CDR3 is CATMPGQGEKLFF. The CDR3 DNA reads TGTGCCACCATGCCAGGGCAAGGTGAAAAACTGTTTTTT.

This chain connects TRBV30 to TRBJ1-3, with D possibly TRBD1 on 5 matching bases. Trimming took 1 base from V and 3 from J, leaving 13 bases between them. This CDR3 has 15 residues. The germline V gene encodes CDR1 GTSNPN and CDR2 SVGIG (reference sequence). The CDR3: CAWSGGTADGNTIYF. The CDR3 coding sequence is TGTGCCTGGAGTGGAGGGACTGCTGATGGAAACACCATATATTTT.

The rearrangement joins TRBV18 to TRBJ2-7; 8 bases fit TRBD1. Germline CDR1 reads KGHSH; CDR2 reads LQKENI. There are 15 residues in the CDR3. V lost 4 bases, J lost 2 bases, and 7 bases stayed unmatched. CDR3 sequence (DNA): TGTGCCAGCTCACTCGGGACAGGTCAAGCCTACGAGCAGTACTTC. This encodes CASSLGTGQAYEQYF.

V and J are TRBV6-5 and TRBJ2-4, with TRBD2 as a possible D gene (6 bases). Germline assignment: CDR1 MNHEY and CDR2 SVGAGI. The CDR3 is 14 residues long. Trimming removed 4 bases at V and 2 bases at J, with 9 bases between. The CDR3 DNA is TGTGCCAGCAGTTCTCTAGCGACCAAAAACATTCAGTACTTC. Translated: CASSSLATKNIQYF.

The CDR3 bases are TGTGCCAGCAGCTTAACTCCCGGTCGGGGAAGTCCGGGTGGCTACACCTTC. Amino acid sequence: CASSLTPGRGSPGGYTF. The rearrangement joins TRBV7-3 to TRBJ1-2; D is unresolved. The V end lost 0 bases, the J end lost 7 bases, and 21 bases lay between the germline ends. CDR1 is SGHTA, CDR2 FQGTGA, per germline. This CDR3 region has 17 residues. The full variable domain, completed using reference TRBV7-3 and TRBJ1-2, is GAGVSQTPSNKVTEKGKYVELRCDPISGHTALYWYRQSLGQGPEFLIYFQGTGAADDSGLPNDRFFAVRPEGSVSTLKIQRTERGDSAVYLCASSLTPGRGSPGGYTFGSGTRLTVV.

This clone was seen only a few times. The rearrangement uses TRBV9 and TRBJ2-1; perhaps TRBD1 as D (6 bases). V dropped 3 bases and J dropped 10 bases, with 20 bases sitting between them. Germline CDR1 and CDR2: SGDLS and YYNGEE. The CDR3 totals 15 residues. CDR3 sequence reads: CASSAGRTVTGEQFF. CDR3 coding DNA: TGTGCCAGCAGCGCCGGCCGGACAGTAACGGGGGAGCAGTTCTTC.

The V call is TRBV9, the J call TRBJ2-7; D is ambiguous. Trimming cost V 0 bases and J 0 bases, with 7 bases left between them. The CDR3 extends over 14 amino acids. Germline CDR1 reads SGDLS; CDR2 reads YYNGEE. In nucleotides, the CDR3 is TGTGCCAGCAGCGTAGGCGACACCTCCTACGAGCAGTACTTC. This gives the protein CASSVGDTSYEQYF.

The chain recombines TRBV19 with TRBJ1-1; 8 bases align to TRBD1. CDR3 length: 16 residues. Per the germline V gene, CDR1 is LNHDA and CDR2 is SQIVND (reference sequence). The V segment lost 5 bases and the J segment 1 base; nucleotides outside the gene matches: 9. CDR3 amino acids: CASSFPLDRGNTEAFF. CDR3 nucleotide sequence: TGTGCCAGTAGTTTTCCCCTAGACAGGGGGAACACTGAAGCTTTCTTT.

This sequence joins TRBV5-8 and TRBJ2-3; D might be TRBD1 (5 bases). V lost 4 bases and J 1 base, leaving 13 bases between the germline ends. The CDR3 is 15 residues long. Looked up from germline, CDR1 is SGHTS and CDR2 is YDEGEE. The CDR3 coding sequence is TGTGCCAGCAGCCCCTGGACAACCCGCACAGATACGCAGTATTTT. Translating it yields CASSPWTTRTDTQYF.

As regards this clone: At one boundary the junction diverges from the germline segment, which might be a read error. The chain has TRBV28 and TRBJ1-2, with 8 nucleotides matching TRBD1. CDR3 length: 16 residues. The V gene's germline CDR1 is MDHEN and CDR2 SYDVKM. CDR3 sequence: CASSVWTGNTNYGYTF. CDR3 DNA: TGTGCCAGCAGTGTATGGACAGGGAACACTAACTATGGCTACACCTTC.

This clone has only a few counts. The chain joins TRBV27 to TRBJ2-7, with 10 bases that match TRBD2. Per the germline V gene, CDR1 is MNHEY and CDR2 is SMNVEV (reference sequence). This CDR3 contains 14 residues. J gave up 2 bases and V 6 bases, and 4 bases lay outside the gene matches. As DNA, the CDR3 is TGTGCCAGCAGCCCAGGACTAGCGGCCTACGAGCAGTACTTC. It specifies CASSPGLAAYEQYF.

About this clone: An end of the junction differs from the germline gene, which may be a read error. CDR3 coding DNA: TGTCCCTGGAGTGTAGGCCCCCCGAGGGGGAGTGAGCAGTTCTTC. Residues: CPWSVGPPRGSEQFF. The chain links TRBV30 to TRBJ2-1; TRBD1 might be the D (6 bases). The germline V gene has CDR1 GTSNPN and CDR2 SVGIG (reference sequence). The CDR3 loop spans 15 amino acids.

This chain connects TRBV5-1 to TRBJ2-3; a weak D match, TRBD1 (5 bases). Trimming stripped 2 bases from V and 6 bases from J, with 7 bases between. The CDR3 is 12 amino acids. Germline CDR1 reads SGHRS; CDR2 reads YFSETQ. CDR3 DNA: TGCGCCAGCAGCTTTGGGGCGGATACGCAGTATTTT. Translated, it gives CASSFGADTQYF.

The V call is TRBV14, the J call TRBJ2-7; 7 nucleotides match TRBD1. This CDR3 region has 12 residues. V trimming: 5 bases; J trimming: 8 bases; junction bases outside the gene matches: 6. Germline V lookup: CDR1 SGHDN, CDR2 FVKESK. The CDR3 is CASSGKGAKQYF. The CDR3 DNA reads TGTGCCAGCAGCGGTAAGGGGGCGAAGCAGTACTTC.

The V gene is TRBV9, the J gene TRBJ2-1; D is ambiguous. The V gene's germline CDR1 is SGDLS and CDR2 YYNGEE. V lost 4 bases and J lost 8, with 16 bases in between. The CDR3 is 14 residues long. This CDR3 reads CASSTGGPAHEQFF. As DNA, the CDR3 is TGTGCCAGCAGCACCGGTGGTCCCGCGCATGAGCAGTTCTTC. Supplemented by reference TRBV9 and TRBJ2-1, the full variable domain reads DSGVTQTPKHLITATGQRVTLRCSPRSGDLSVYWYQQSLDQGLQFLIQYYNGEERAKGNILERFSAQQFPDLHSELNLSSLELGDSALYFCASSTGGPAHEQFFGPGTRLTVL.

The chain carries TRBV20-1 and TRBJ2-1, with no clear D. Germline CDR1 is DFQATT and CDR2 is SNEGSKA (reference sequence). Trimming left V 6 bases short and J 11 bases short, with 11 bases between. CDR3 size: 10 residues. The CDR3, as DNA: TGCAGTGCCCCTCCGGTCAAGCAGTTCTTC. Translated, it gives CSAPPVKQFF.

DNA for the CDR3: TGTGCCAGCAGCTCCCGCCTCGGGACAGGGGGTGGTGAGCAGTACTTC. Protein sequence: CASSSRLGTGGGEQYF. This chain links TRBV6-6 with TRBJ2-7; 11 bases map to TRBD1. CDR3 length: 16 amino acids. Per the germline V gene, CDR1 is MNHNY and CDR2 is SVGAGI (reference sequence). Trimming removed 6 bases from V and 7 bases from J; junction bases left unmatched: 14.

This chain connects TRBV11-2 to TRBJ2-3; D gene ambiguous. This CDR3 has 14 amino acids. V shed 3 bases and J shed 1 base, with 8 bases lying between them. Germline CDR1 reads SGHAT; CDR2 reads FQNNGV. The CDR3: CASSLGRGTDTQYF. As DNA, the CDR3 is TGTGCCAGCAGCTTGGGTCGGGGCACAGATACGCAGTATTTT.

The chain joins TRBV7-9 to TRBJ1-1; 11 positions match TRBD1. In germline, CDR1 is SEHNR, CDR2 FQNEAQ (reference sequence). With V trimmed by 5 bases and J by 11 bases, 10 bases remained unmatched. The CDR3 has 14 residues. For the CDR3, the DNA is TGTGCCAGCAGCCCGGGACAGGGGGTTCTATCGGCTTTCTTT. Translating it yields CASSPGQGVLSAFF. The variable domain in full, completed from reference TRBV7-9 and TRBJ1-1, reads DTGVSQNPRHKITKRGQNVTFRCDPISEHNRLYWYRQTLGQGPEFLTYFQNEAQLEKSRLLSDRFSAERPKGSFSTLEIQRTEQGDSAMYLCASSPGQGVLSAFFGQGTRLTVV.

CDR3 sequence: CASSGPSSAETQYF. The CDR3 DNA sequence: TGTGCCAGCAGTGGACCCTCTAGCGCAGAGACCCAGTACTTC. This sequence joins TRBV25-1 and TRBJ2-5; possibly TRBD2 for D (6 bases). Germline V CDR1 and CDR2: MGHDK, SYGVNS. V shed 4 bases and J shed 4 bases, with 13 bases lying between them. CDR3 size: 14 residues.

This chain connects TRBV7-7 to TRBJ2-3, with a weak D call TRBD1 (6 bases). The CDR3 spans 15 residues. Germline V CDR1 and CDR2: SSHAT, FNYEAQ (reference sequence). V lost 1 base to trimming and J lost 0 bases, with 8 bases between them. CDR3 region: CASSLGQASTDTQYF. The DNA of the CDR3 is TGTGCCAGCAGCTTAGGACAGGCCAGCACAGATACGCAGTATTTT.

The rearrangement uses TRBV5-6 and TRBJ2-1, with 9 bases aligning to TRBD1. Trimming cost V 4 bases and J 6 bases; bases outside gene matches: 5. From germline, CDR1 is SGHDT and CDR2 YYEEEE. CDR3 length: 14 residues. CDR3 bases: TGTGCCAGCAGCCCCCGGGACAGGGTCAATGAGCAGTTCTTC. Its translation is CASSPRDRVNEQFF.

The chain recombines TRBV10-1 with TRBJ2-2, with 11 bases matching TRBD2. CDR1 and CDR2 (germline): WNHNN, SYGVQD (reference sequence). Losses at the gene ends were 4 bases for V and 5 bases for J; bases not matched to a gene: 9. This CDR3 is 17 amino acids long. CDR3 loop: CASSAALAGGLTGELFF. In nucleotides, the CDR3 is TGCGCCAGCAGTGCTGCATTAGCGGGGGGGCTGACCGGGGAGCTGTTTTTT.